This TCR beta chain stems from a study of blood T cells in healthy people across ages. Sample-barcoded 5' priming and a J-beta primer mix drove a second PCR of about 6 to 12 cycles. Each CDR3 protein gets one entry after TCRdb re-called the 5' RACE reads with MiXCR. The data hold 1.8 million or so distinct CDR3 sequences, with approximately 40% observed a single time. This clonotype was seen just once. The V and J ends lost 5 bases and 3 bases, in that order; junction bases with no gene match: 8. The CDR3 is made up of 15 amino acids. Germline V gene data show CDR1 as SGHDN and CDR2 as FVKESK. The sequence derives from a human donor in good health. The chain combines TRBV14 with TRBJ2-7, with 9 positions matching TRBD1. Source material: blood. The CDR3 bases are TGTGCCAGCAGCAATCCCGGGACAGGGATCTACGAGCAGTACTTC. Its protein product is CASSNPGTGIYEQYF.